This T cell receptor beta chain is from a study of blood T cells in healthy people across ages. Study information: Roughly one uniquely barcoded beta molecule per two T cells was captured. Overall study results and limits: Diversity of TCR beta correlated strongly with naive T cell percentage.

Primers used in a second PCR of roughly 6 to 11 cycles were a sample-barcoded 5' primer and a J-beta primer mix. Sequencing recovered at least 2.5 million CDR3-containing paired-end reads from each sample. TCRdb called the 5' RACE reads again in MiXCR, with one record for every CDR3 protein. Of roughly 680,000 distinct CDR3 sequences in the sample, around 20% were seen once. A minimum of 6 micrograms of total RNA was extracted per sample. The table lists this clonotype with many counts. The antigen is not known. The CDR3 has 15 residues. V lost 4 bases, J lost 3 bases, and 19 bases lay in between. From germline, CDR1 is DFQATT and CDR2 SNEGSKA (reference sequence).

The clonotype originates from a man in his sixties or seventies in good health. Material: blood. V gene TRBV20-1 combines with J gene TRBJ2-7, with D perhaps TRBD1 (5 bases). The CDR3 region is CSANPGRGMGYEQYF. The CDR3 DNA reads as TGCAGTGCTAACCCCGGAAGGGGAATGGGCTACGAGCAGTACTTC.